The clone carrying this TCR beta chain was detected only a few times. One entry per CDR3 protein, called by TCRdb with MiXCR from the 5' RACE reads. The data contain nearly 95,000 distinct CDR3 sequences, approximately 19% of them singletons. This sample was included in a study of spatial heterogeneity in lung cancer. Study-wide background: Sequenced follow-up PBMC samples came a median of around 2 years after resection, where available. Each distinct TCR and UMI combination averaged more than ten appearances in raw reads. Detected beta-chain sequences consistently exceeded alpha-chain sequences.

Time point here: blood at routine non-recurrence follow-up after resection. This specimen was PBMCs, taken at follow-up. This sequence originates from a male donor with early-stage non-small cell lung cancer.

CDR3 region: CASKGMDTQYF. The CDR3 DNA reads TGTGCCAGCAAGGGTATGGATACGCAGTATTTT. This chain links TRBV14 with TRBJ2-3, with D hard to call. The CDR3 runs 11 residues. Germline V gives CDR1 SGHDN, CDR2 FVKESK. V lost 7 bases to trimming and J lost 6 bases, with 8 bases between them.